Sequencing of this TCR beta chain was carried out in a study of control samples from healthy donors and cancer patients. The CDR3 has 14 residues. The V gene end was trimmed by 2 bases and the J gene end by 7 bases; junction bases not matched to a gene: 2. Germline CDR1 reads KGHDR; CDR2 reads SFDVKD. Assay used: immunoSEQ multiplex PCR; TCRdb lists only in-frame clones, some missing. In the table there are roughly 160,000 clones, 88% of which are singletons. This clone was seen a handful of times. The sequence derives from a woman in her 30s in good health. The chain has TRBV24-1 and TRBJ2-1; 9 bases are a match to TRBD1. Sequenced input: blood. The CDR3 reads CATSDWGTGNEQFF. DNA for the CDR3: TGTGCCACCAGTGATTGGGGGACAGGGAATGAGCAGTTCTTC.